These 8 T cell receptor beta chains came from one sample sequenced in a study of shared clonotypes between healthy human individuals. TCRdb's table, derived via immunoSEQ multiplex PCR, lists solely in-frame clones and lacks some. The sample yields some 2.1 million clones, about 95% seen once. The specimen was naive CD4+ T cells sorted from blood. Specified subset: CD45RA+ positively selected. Receptors originate from a man younger than 30 in good health.

The chain combines TRBV7-9 with TRBJ1-1; the D is unclear. Per germline, CDR1 SEHNR and CDR2 FQNEAQ (reference sequence). The CDR3 extends over 14 amino acids. Trimming left V 4 bases short and J 4 bases short, with 13 bases between. CDR3 amino acids: CASSSGVGSTEAFF. For the CDR3, the DNA is TGTGCCAGCAGCTCCGGCGTGGGAAGCACTGAAGCTTTCTTT.

This chain uses TRBV5-1 with TRBJ2-7; D could derive from TRBD1 or TRBD2 (5 bases each). V was trimmed by 3 bases and J by 3 bases, leaving 13 bases between them. CDR3 length: 14 amino acids. The germline gives CDR1 SGHRS, CDR2 YFSETQ. CDR3 sequence reads: CASSWGKESYEQYF. The CDR3 DNA reads as TGCGCCAGCAGCTGGGGGAAAGAGAGCTACGAGCAGTACTTC.

The genes are TRBV5-1 and TRBJ1-4; 9 bases align to TRBD1. The CDR3 covers 14 residues. V trimming: 7 bases; J trimming: 2 bases; junction bases outside the gene matches: 3. Germline CDR1 and CDR2: SGHRS and YFSETQ. The CDR3 bases are TGCGCCAGCGGACAGGGGAATACTAATGAAAAACTGTTTTTT. Its translation: CASGQGNTNEKLFF.

The gene calls are TRBV9 and TRBJ2-3; D gene ambiguous. The CDR3 length is 13 residues. Germline CDR1 and CDR2: SGDLS and YYNGEE. Trimming left V 4 bases short and J 6 bases short, with 12 bases between. The CDR3 spells CASSPVIGDTQYF. The CDR3 DNA is TGTGCCAGCAGCCCCGTTATCGGGGATACGCAGTATTTT.

The V call is TRBV5-1, the J call TRBJ1-1, with 8 nucleotides matching TRBD1. The CDR3 is made up of 15 amino acids. Germline CDR1 and CDR2: SGHRS and YFSETQ. V lost 0 bases, J lost 5 bases, and 6 bases stayed unmatched. The CDR3 protein is CASSLADRVYTEAFF. The CDR3, as DNA: TGCGCCAGCAGCTTGGCGGACAGGGTATATACTGAAGCTTTCTTT.

The chain combines TRBV5-4 with TRBJ2-5, with D unresolved. This CDR3 contains 15 residues. V lost 3 bases and J lost 3, with 15 bases in between. Germline lookup yields CDR1 SGHNT and CDR2 YYREEE (reference sequence). The CDR3 loop reads CASSSTRAREETQYF. The CDR3 DNA is TGTGCCAGCAGCTCCACAAGGGCCAGAGAAGAGACCCAGTACTTC.

The rearrangement joins TRBV14 to TRBJ1-2; D is ambiguous. Trimming cost V 5 bases and J 5 bases, with 21 bases left between them. CDR3 length equals 16 residues. CDR1 is SGHDN, CDR2 FVKESK, per germline. The CDR3 here is CASSTLVSTDPYGYTF. As DNA, the CDR3 is TGTGCCAGCAGCACCCTAGTCTCGACTGACCCTTATGGCTACACCTTC.

The chain carries TRBV2 and TRBJ1-4, with D maybe TRBD1 (6 bases). The CDR3 runs to 15 residues. From germline, CDR1 is SNHLY and CDR2 FYNNEI. V was clipped by 5 bases and J by 8 bases, with 18 bases between them. The CDR3 sequence is CASSPGTSEREKLFF. CDR3 bases: TGTGCCAGCAGTCCCGGGACATCGGAGAGGGAAAAACTGTTTTTT.